The 20 T cell receptor beta chains listed next were all sequenced from one sample in a study of blood T cells in healthy people across ages. Primed by a sample-barcoded 5' primer and a J-beta primer mix, a second PCR proceeded for 7 to 11 cycles. In TCRdb, the 5' RACE reads were re-called with MiXCR into one record per CDR3 protein. The table lists 600,000 to 1,000,000 distinct CDR3 sequences, 25% of them singletons. The data also belong to a second study, concerning T cells of mothers and their children.

The material sequenced was blood. The source of these receptors is a boy aged 5-17 years in good health.

Remarks on this clonotype: The junction does not match germline at one end; this may be a read error. As DNA, the CDR3 is TGTGCCAGCAGCAGCAGTGTGGGCGAGGACGCAGATGCGCAGTATTTT. Translating gives CASSSSVGEDADAQYF. The chain uses TRBV12-3 or TRBV12-4 and TRBJ2-3, with unresolved D. The CDR3 is 16 residues long.

The chain uses TRBV12-3 or TRBV12-4 and TRBJ1-1, with 8 bases identical to TRBD1. The CDR3 is 15 amino acids. Losses at the gene ends were 6 bases for V and 4 bases for J; bases not matched to a gene: 10. For the CDR3, the DNA is TGTGCCAGCAGCCCAGGGGGCAGGGGACGCACTGAAGCTTTCTTT. Protein: CASSPGGRGRTEAFF.

This clonotype was detected only a few times. The chain is built from TRBV9 and TRBJ1-1, with D uncertain. V dropped 1 base and J dropped 2 bases, with 15 bases sitting between them. The CDR3 sequence is 16 residues long. Germline V gives CDR1 SGDLS, CDR2 YYNGEE. In nucleotides, the CDR3 is TGTGCCAGCAGCGTATCGGCCGGGCCTTTTAACACTGAAGCTTTCTTT. Residues: CASSVSAGPFNTEAFF.

The V gene is TRBV29-1, the J gene TRBJ2-5, with D tentatively TRBD1 (5 bases). The V end lost 7 bases, the J end lost 2 bases, and 11 bases lay between the germline ends. In germline, CDR1 is SQVTM, CDR2 ANQGSEA. The CDR3 runs 12 residues. The CDR3, as DNA: TGCAGCGGCCGGACATTTCAAGAGACCCAGTACTTC. Its protein is CSGRTFQETQYF.

The CDR3, as DNA: TGTGCCAGCAATATAGGGACAGCTTACGAGCAGTACTTC. As protein: CASNIGTAYEQYF. The chain is built from TRBV28 and TRBJ2-7; 7 bases match TRBD1. In germline, CDR1 is MDHEN, CDR2 SYDVKM. There are 13 residues in the CDR3. V shed 7 bases, J shed 4 bases, and the junction held 7 bases outside the gene matches.

The chain uses TRBV6-6 and TRBJ1-2, with a weak D call TRBD1 (5 bases). The germline V gene has CDR1 MNHNY and CDR2 SVGAGI (reference sequence). V gave up 0 bases and J gave up 8 bases, with 16 bases separating them. The length of the CDR3 is 15 residues. CDR3 nucleotides: TGTGCCAGCAGTTACTCTGGACAACTGCACCGGGGCTACACCTTC. Translated: CASSYSGQLHRGYTF.

This clonotype was seen only a few times. The genes are TRBV5-1 and TRBJ2-1, with no clear D. Trimming took off 0 bases at V and 0 bases at J, with 7 bases between the two ends. The CDR3 has 15 residues. Per the germline V gene, CDR1 is SGHRS and CDR2 is YFSETQ. DNA of the CDR3: TGCGCCAGCAGCTTGGAAGCGTACTCCTACAATGAGCAGTTCTTC. Translation gives CASSLEAYSYNEQFF.

This chain joins TRBV29-1 and TRBJ1-5; no firm D call. V lost 7 bases and J lost 2, with 9 bases in between. CDR3 length equals 12 residues. Per the germline V gene, CDR1 is SQVTM and CDR2 is ANQGSEA. CDR3 in DNA: TGCAGCGCTCTCAGCGGCAATCAGCCCCAGCATTTT. It yields the protein CSALSGNQPQHF.

V usage is TRBV7-9 and J usage is TRBJ2-7; 8 positions match TRBD2. This CDR3 spans 15 amino acids. Germline V gives CDR1 SEHNR, CDR2 FQNEAQ (reference sequence). V was pared by 5 bases and J by 2 bases, with 8 bases of the junction left unmatched. The CDR3 region is CASSATSAGAYEQYF. The CDR3 coding sequence is TGTGCCAGCAGCGCGACTAGCGCAGGAGCCTACGAGCAGTACTTC.

V is TRBV29-1 and J is TRBJ2-5; TRBD2 matches at 11 bases. With 4 bases clipped from V and 5 bases from J, the junction kept 9 bases outside the gene matches. CDR1 SQVTM and CDR2 ANQGSEA come from the germline V gene. This CDR3 has 15 residues. The CDR3 loop reads CSVGGPSGGWETQYF. The CDR3 coding sequence is TGCAGCGTTGGGGGTCCTAGCGGGGGGTGGGAGACCCAGTACTTC.

The chain combines TRBV7-2 with TRBJ1-1; D not resolved. This CDR3 has 14 amino acids. The V end lost 0 bases, the J end lost 5 bases, and 10 bases lay between the germline ends. The germline gives CDR1 SGHTA, CDR2 FQGNSA. In DNA, the CDR3 is TGTGCCAGCAGCTTAGCTCTCGGGTGGACTGAAGCTTTCTTT. This encodes CASSLALGWTEAFF. Based on the CDR3 plus reference TRBV7-2 and TRBJ1-1, the full variable domain is GAGVSQSPSNKVTEKGKDVELRCDPISGHTALYWYRQSLGQGLEFLIYFQGNSAPDKSGLPSDRFSAERTGGSVSTLTIQRTQQEDSAVYLCASSLALGWTEAFFGQGTRLTVV.

The CDR3, as DNA: TGTGCCAGCAGAGGGACCTCCGATACGCAGTATTTT. Protein sequence: CASRGTSDTQYF. J is TRBJ2-3 and V is TRBV12-3 or TRBV12-4; D possibly matches TRBD1 or TRBD2 (5 bases each). V lost 6 bases and J lost 6, with 10 bases in between. The CDR3 is 12 residues long.

J is TRBJ2-5 and V is TRBV12-3 or TRBV12-4; D remains unclear. V lost 5 bases, J lost 3 bases, and 10 bases lay in between. There are 13 residues in the CDR3. CDR3 nucleotides: TGTGCCAGCAGTGTAGATACCGAAGAGACCCAGTACTTC. Encoded protein: CASSVDTEETQYF.

Here the CDR3 reads CASSLEDSVGTKQFF. Written as DNA, the CDR3 is TGCGCCAGCAGCTTGGAGGACAGTGTAGGGACAAAGCAGTTCTTC. V is TRBV5-1 and J is TRBJ2-5, with D perhaps TRBD1 (6 bases). The J call may be incorrect, as the DNA end agrees better with TRBJ2-1. The germline gives CDR1 SGHRS, CDR2 YFSETQ. This CDR3 region has 15 residues.

This clonotype was detected a few times. The chain couples TRBV4-3 to TRBJ1-2, with D perhaps TRBD1 (6 bases). The CDR3 runs 15 residues. V dropped 0 bases and J dropped 1 base, with 9 bases sitting between them. From germline, CDR1 is LGHNA and CDR2 YSLEER. DNA of the CDR3: TGCGCCAGCAGCCAAGATAAGGACAGTAACTATGGCTACACCTTC. Its protein is CASSQDKDSNYGYTF.

The J gene is TRBJ2-7, the V gene TRBV5-1, with TRBD2 matching 9 bases. Germline loops: CDR1 SGHRS, CDR2 YFSETQ. The J segment lost 5 bases and the V segment lost 4 bases, leaving 10 bases of the junction unmatched. This CDR3 comprises 15 residues. CDR3 in amino acids: CASSPVVAGGNEQYF. In DNA form, the CDR3 reads TGCGCCAGCAGCCCCGTAGTGGCGGGAGGGAACGAGCAGTACTTC.

The chain combines TRBV5-1 with TRBJ1-1; 7 bases are a match to TRBD1. Germline V CDR1 and CDR2: SGHRS, YFSETQ. V gave up 3 bases and J gave up 3 bases; unmatched junction bases: 11. CDR3 length: 16 residues. The DNA of the CDR3 is TGCGCCAGCAGCTGGACAGGTCCGGTTGTCGACACTGAAGCTTTCTTT. This codes for CASSWTGPVVDTEAFF.

This clonotype was observed a few times. This rearrangement joins TRBV7-9 to TRBJ1-2, with no clear D. The CDR3 has 13 amino acids. Germline assignment: CDR1 SEHNR and CDR2 FQNEAQ (reference sequence). V lost 8 bases to trimming and J lost 4 bases, with 14 bases between them. The CDR3: CASVTAGPYGYTF. The CDR3, as DNA: TGTGCCAGCGTAACCGCCGGGCCCTATGGCTACACCTTC. The full variable domain, completed using reference TRBV7-9 and TRBJ1-2, is DTGVSQNPRHKITKRGQNVTFRCDPISEHNRLYWYRQTLGQGPEFLTYFQNEAQLEKSRLLSDRFSAERPKGSFSTLEIQRTEQGDSAMYLCASVTAGPYGYTFGSGTRLTVV.

This clonotype has a handful of counts. The chain employs TRBV4-3 and TRBJ2-7, with TRBD2 matching 8 bases. After removal of 1 base from V and 2 bases from J, the junction contained 7 bases not matched to a gene. The CDR3 consists of 16 residues. CDR1 is LGHNA and CDR2 is YSLEER in the germline V gene. The CDR3 here is CASSQVTGGLPYEQYF. Written as DNA, the CDR3 is TGCGCCAGCAGCCAAGTAACGGGGGGGCTTCCCTACGAGCAGTACTTC.

The J gene is TRBJ2-3, the V gene TRBV27, with a tentative D call TRBD1 (6 bases). The CDR3 extends over 13 amino acids. CDR1 is MNHEY, CDR2 SMNVEV, per germline (reference sequence). Trimming removed 5 bases at V and 10 bases at J, with 16 bases between. The CDR3 DNA follows: TGTGCCAGCAGTCTGACGTCGGCAGGGGCGCAGTATTTT. It yields the protein CASSLTSAGAQYF.